This entry lists 2 T cell receptor beta chains sequenced from one sample in a study of regulatory T cells in long-lasting Graves disease. This sample's time point: newly diagnosed GD, antithyroid drugs for less than 3 months. PBMCs provided the RNA from which the TCR library was made. Arm-PCR of CDR3 regions and iRepertoire HTBI primers were used to build TCR beta libraries. One entry per CDR3 protein results from TCRdb running MiXCR on the multiplex PCR reads. The sample records about 470,000 distinct CDR3 sequences, 14% to 15% being singletons. This sample also appeared in a second study, on T cells in Graves' hyperthyroidism and ophthalmopathy.

The sample consisted of peripheral blood mononuclear cells (PBMCs), taken at new diagnosis, from a patient treated with antithyroid drugs. These receptors came from a woman between 25 and 40 years old with Graves disease.

This clonotype showed up just a few times. J is TRBJ1-1 and V is TRBV15; D is undetermined. V lost 0 bases and J lost 2, with 7 bases in between. This CDR3 spans 14 amino acids. Germline values: CDR1 LNHNV, CDR2 YYDKDF (reference sequence). CDR3 sequence: CATSREGTNTEAFF. The DNA of the CDR3 is TGTGCCACCAGCAGAGAGGGTACCAACACTGAAGCTTTCTTT.

This chain connects TRBV7-9 to TRBJ1-1, with D possibly matching TRBD1 (6 bases). Germline values: CDR1 SEHNR, CDR2 FQNEAQ (reference sequence). This CDR3 is 13 amino acids long. The V end lost 1 base, the J end lost 9 bases, and 12 bases lay between the germline ends. CDR3 loop: CASSLVTQGQAFF. CDR3 DNA: TGTGCCAGCAGCTTAGTGACCCAGGGGCAAGCTTTCTTT.